The 32 T cell receptor beta chains in this list originate from one sample, sequenced in a study of T-cell reconstitution after alpha-beta-depleted transplantation in children. For TCRbeta, the library was prepared with unique molecular identifiers. MiXCR, run by TCRdb on the PCR reads, gives a single entry per CDR3 protein. The sample has under 300,000 distinct CDR3 sequences; around 10% are singletons. The input for sequencing was peripheral blood, taken 180 days after TCRalphabeta/CD19-depleted stem cell transplant. These receptors were taken from a male patient under 10 years old who had a stem cell transplant for chronic granulomatous disease, so the T cells may come from the graft donor.

This clonotype was seen at least ten times. The J gene is TRBJ2-7, the V gene TRBV3-1; a possible D gene is TRBD2 (5 bases). Germline-derived CDR1 and CDR2 are LGHDT and YNNKEL (reference sequence). The CDR3 contains 14 residues. V lost 1 base to trimming and J lost 3 bases, with 10 bases between them. CDR3 protein: CASSQGASIYEQYF. DNA of the CDR3: TGTGCCAGCAGCCAAGGGGCTAGCATCTACGAGCAGTACTTC.

This clonotype has a count of ten or more. The chain joins TRBV24-1 to TRBJ2-3, with D maybe TRBD2 (5 bases). CDR3 size: 15 residues. V was shortened by 6 bases and J by 3 bases, with 15 bases between the two germline ends. Looked up from germline, CDR1 is KGHDR and CDR2 is SFDVKD. CDR3 nucleotide sequence: TGTGCCACCAGTCCTAGTGGCACGGGGACAGATACGCAGTATTTT. Protein: CATSPSGTGTDTQYF.

This clonotype occurred many times. This chain links TRBV5-4 with TRBJ2-2; D is unresolved. Germline assignment: CDR1 SGHNT and CDR2 YYREEE (reference sequence). V lost 0 bases and J 1 base, leaving 16 bases between the germline ends. The CDR3 sequence is 18 residues long. The CDR3 is CASSLVHSPVGNTGELFF. The CDR3 nucleotides read TGTGCCAGCAGCTTGGTACACAGCCCCGTTGGGAACACCGGGGAGCTGTTTTTT. Combining the CDR3 with reference TRBV5-4 and TRBJ2-2 gives the whole variable domain ETGVTQSPTHLIKTRGQQVTLRCSSQSGHNTVSWYQQALGQGPQFIFQYYREEENGRGNFPPRFSGLQFPNYSSELNVNALELDDSALYLCASSLVHSPVGNTGELFFGEGSRLTVL.

This clonotype has at least ten counts. This rearrangement joins TRBV20-1 to TRBJ1-2; a possible D gene is TRBD1 (5 bases). Trimming stripped 3 bases from V and 9 bases from J, with 20 bases between. The CDR3 consists of 14 residues. Germline CDR1 reads DFQATT; CDR2 reads SNEGSKA (reference sequence). CDR3 sequence: CSASVGQQYFRYTF. The DNA for the CDR3 is TGCAGTGCTAGTGTTGGACAACAGTATTTTCGCTACACCTTC.

This clonotype was detected many times. The CDR3 DNA reads TGTGCCAGCAGTCGGACACTTTTAGCCAAAAACATTCAGTACTTC. Translating it yields CASSRTLLAKNIQYF. The gene calls are TRBV12-3 or TRBV12-4 and TRBJ2-4; perhaps TRBD1 as D (5 bases). V was cut by 5 bases and J by 0 bases, with 11 bases left in between. The CDR3 runs to 15 residues.

This clonotype has at least ten counts. The V gene is TRBV5-1, the J gene TRBJ2-7, with D unclear. Germline CDR1 SGHRS, CDR2 YFSETQ. V was shortened by 0 bases and J by 7 bases, with 5 bases between the two germline ends. The CDR3 is 11 residues long. The CDR3 DNA sequence: TGCGCCAGCAGCTTGGCCGGTGAGCAGTACTTC. Protein: CASSLAGEQYF.

Ten or more counts support this clonotype. This chain links TRBV28 with TRBJ2-7; 7 bases fit TRBD1. V dropped 6 bases and J dropped 2; count of bases not matched to a gene: 7. This CDR3 spans 14 amino acids. In germline, CDR1 is MDHEN, CDR2 SYDVKM. The CDR3 sequence: CASRLTGLAYEQYF. CDR3 sequence (DNA): TGTGCCAGCAGATTGACAGGGTTAGCCTACGAGCAGTACTTC.

This clonotype was counted many times. V gene TRBV14 combines with J gene TRBJ2-5; TRBD2 aligns across 9 bases. With 3 bases clipped from V and 0 bases from J, the junction kept 2 bases outside the gene matches. CDR1 is SGHDN, CDR2 FVKESK, per germline. CDR3 length equals 15 residues. The CDR3 region is CASSHPSGNQETQYF. The CDR3 DNA reads TGTGCCAGCAGCCACCCTAGCGGGAACCAAGAGACCCAGTACTTC.

Many counts were recorded for this clonotype. The chain has TRBV27 and TRBJ2-6; 8 nucleotides agree with TRBD1. V lost 6 bases and J lost 0; bases outside the gene matches: 7. Looked up from germline, CDR1 is MNHEY and CDR2 is SMNVEV (reference sequence). The CDR3 contains 17 residues. In DNA form, the CDR3 reads TGTGCCAGCAGCCGGGACAGGATACCCTCTGGGGCCAACGTCCTGACTTTC. It yields the protein CASSRDRIPSGANVLTF.

The sample holds many counts of this clonotype. The V and J genes are TRBV20-1 and TRBJ2-7, with 7 bases identical to TRBD1. CDR3 length: 12 amino acids. Losses at the gene ends were 8 bases for V and 5 bases for J; bases not matched to a gene: 9. Germline lookup yields CDR1 DFQATT and CDR2 SNEGSKA (reference sequence). The CDR3 nucleotides are TGCAGTCAAAACAGGGGCGGGCACGAGCAGTACTTC. Translating gives CSQNRGGHEQYF.

The V and J genes are TRBV11-3 and TRBJ2-5; possible D gene TRBD1, 6 bases. The CDR3 is made up of 15 amino acids. V was shortened by 1 base and J by 1 base, with 10 bases between the two germline ends. Germline V gene lookup returns CDR1 SGHNT and CDR2 YENEEA. The CDR3 protein is CASSLGQAGQETQYF. For the CDR3, the DNA is TGTGCCAGCAGCTTAGGACAGGCTGGCCAAGAGACCCAGTACTTC.

This clonotype was found many times. The chain employs TRBV7-2 and TRBJ1-2, with 10 bases that match TRBD1. With V trimmed by 1 base and J by 8 bases, 7 bases remained unmatched. Germline CDR1 is SGHTA and CDR2 is FQGNSA. This CDR3 contains 15 residues. CDR3 sequence: CASSLGDRGVGGYTF. CDR3 nucleotides: TGTGCCAGCAGCTTAGGGGACAGGGGCGTTGGCGGCTACACCTTC.

Regarding this clonotype: Possible read error: a much larger clone is one base away. The CDR3 does not end in the conserved phenylalanine or tryptophan, so this is likely a read error. The genes are TRBV5-5 and TRBJ2-7, with TRBD2 matching 7 bases. The CDR3 contains 15 residues. J was trimmed by 2 bases and V by 6 bases; bases with no gene match: 11. Germline CDR1 SGHKS, CDR2 YYEKEE (reference sequence). The CDR3 spells CASIPLADNAYEQYL. DNA of the CDR3: TGTGCCAGCATTCCTCTAGCGGATAACGCCTACGAGCAGTACTTG.

This clonotype was observed many times. The rearrangement links TRBV23-1 to TRBJ2-3, with 10 bases matching TRBD1. TRBV23-1 counts as an open reading frame of uncertain function. The CDR3 length is 16 residues. V shed 3 bases and J 7 bases; nucleotides not matched to a gene: 10. CDR3: CASSQAGTGVQNTQYF. Written as DNA, the CDR3 is TGCGCCAGCAGTCAGGCCGGGACAGGGGTTCAAAATACGCAGTATTTT.

In this sample, this clonotype turned up many times. This chain connects TRBV20-1 to TRBJ2-1; D ambiguous. Trimming pared 2 bases from V and 0 bases from J, leaving 14 bases between. Germline V lookup: CDR1 DFQATT, CDR2 SNEGSKA (reference sequence). The CDR3 length is 16 residues. The CDR3: CSARQVLWGSYNEQFF. CDR3 DNA: TGCAGTGCTAGACAGGTCTTGTGGGGCTCCTACAATGAGCAGTTCTTC.

This clonotype was detected many times. This rearrangement joins TRBV20-1 to TRBJ2-1; 7 positions match TRBD2. V lost 2 bases, J lost 8 bases, and 15 bases stayed unmatched. CDR1 and CDR2 (germline): DFQATT, SNEGSKA (reference sequence). The length of the CDR3 is 16 residues. CDR3 nucleotides: TGCAGTGCTAGACTACCGGGACTAACCTTCCGCGATGAGCAGTTCTTC. Its protein product is CSARLPGLTFRDEQFF.

This clonotype was counted at least ten times. V and J are TRBV30 and TRBJ1-5; 8 bases are a match to TRBD1. The trim removed 2 bases at V and 4 bases at J, leaving 4 bases unmatched. The germline V gene encodes CDR1 GTSNPN and CDR2 SVGIG (reference sequence). The CDR3 is 14 amino acids. The CDR3 here is CAWSRQGANQPQHF. The CDR3 region has the DNA TGTGCCTGGAGTCGGCAGGGGGCTAATCAGCCCCAGCATTTT.

This clonotype was counted many times. V usage is TRBV12-3 or TRBV12-4 and J usage is TRBJ2-3, with 8 nucleotides matching TRBD2. Trimming removed 0 bases from V and 2 bases from J; junction bases left unmatched: 10. CDR3 length: 18 amino acids. The CDR3 loop reads CASSLALMAGGHTDTQYF. CDR3 DNA: TGTGCCAGCAGTTTAGCGCTAATGGCGGGGGGCCACACAGATACGCAGTATTTT.

This clonotype was seen at least ten times. The chain couples TRBV11-2 to TRBJ2-3, with 11 nucleotides matching TRBD2. CDR3 size: 16 residues. V shed 5 bases, J shed 3 bases, and the junction held 7 bases outside the gene matches. Germline V CDR1 and CDR2: SGHAT, FQNNGV. CDR3 region: CASSLRLAGMTDTQYF. CDR3 sequence (DNA): TGTGCCAGCAGCCTCAGACTAGCGGGAATGACAGATACGCAGTATTTT.

As regards this clonotype: This could be a read error, since a much larger clone is one nucleotide away. This sequence joins TRBV20-1 and TRBJ2-1; D may be TRBD1 (5 bases). The CDR3 has 16 amino acids. From germline, CDR1 is DFQATT and CDR2 SNEGSKA (reference sequence). The DNA of the CDR3 is TGCAGTGCTAGAGATTTGGCAACCGACAGCTACAATGAGCCGTTCTTC. Translation: CSARDLATDSYNEPFF.

This clonotype has ten or more counts. This rearrangement joins TRBV5-1 to TRBJ2-1; D remains unclear. V was pared by 0 bases and J by 6 bases, with 4 bases between. This CDR3 has 12 amino acids. Germline CDR1 is SGHRS and CDR2 is YFSETQ. CDR3 amino acids: CASSLDSNEQFF. CDR3 nucleotides: TGCGCCAGCAGCTTGGATTCCAATGAGCAGTTCTTC. Together with reference TRBV5-1 and TRBJ2-1, the CDR3 gives the full variable domain: KAGVTQTPRYLIKTRGQQVTLSCSPISGHRSVSWYQQTPGQGLQFLFEYFSETQRNKGNFPGRFSGRQFSNSRSEMNVSTLELGDSALYLCASSLDSNEQFFGPGTRLTVL.

This clonotype was counted at least ten times. V is TRBV5-1 and J is TRBJ2-3; D possibly corresponds to TRBD1 (6 bases). CDR1 SGHRS and CDR2 YFSETQ come from the germline V gene. V shed 0 bases and J shed 4 bases, with 18 bases lying between them. This CDR3 spans 17 amino acids. The CDR3 sequence is CASSLDVVRGQADTQYF. In nucleotides, the CDR3 is TGCGCCAGCAGCTTGGATGTTGTCAGGGGTCAGGCAGATACGCAGTATTTT. The full variable domain, rest sourced from reference TRBV5-1 and TRBJ2-3, is KAGVTQTPRYLIKTRGQQVTLSCSPISGHRSVSWYQQTPGQGLQFLFEYFSETQRNKGNFPGRFSGRQFSNSRSEMNVSTLELGDSALYLCASSLDVVRGQADTQYFGPGTRLTVL.

This clonotype was observed at least ten times. This chain uses TRBV7-6 with TRBJ1-5; 9 bases are shared with TRBD1. The length of the CDR3 is 15 residues. Per the germline V gene, CDR1 is SGHVS and CDR2 is FNYEAQ. The trim removed 3 bases at V and 6 bases at J, leaving 6 bases unmatched. DNA of the CDR3: TGTGCCAGCAGCTTGGGGACAGGGATTTTTCAGCCCCAGCATTTT. Amino acids: CASSLGTGIFQPQHF.

This clonotype was detected ten times or more. The chain has TRBV2 and TRBJ2-1; 8 positions match TRBD2. The CDR3 extends over 10 amino acids. The V gene end was trimmed by 9 bases and the J gene end by 15 bases; junction bases not matched to a gene: 7. Germline assignment: CDR1 SNHLY and CDR2 FYNNEI. The CDR3 DNA is TGTGCCAGGGGACTAGGAGTTCTGTTCTTC. Translation gives CARGLGVLFF.

Of note for this clonotype: A read error is possible here, since a much larger clone lies one base away. The conserved final phenylalanine or tryptophan is absent from the CDR3, which likely points to a read error. The CDR3 DNA reads TGCGCCAGCAGCTTGGAATCGTATGCGTATGGCTACACCTTA. This encodes CASSLESYAYGYTL. V is TRBV5-1 and J is TRBJ1-2; D is uncertain. The CDR3 is made up of 14 amino acids. Germline CDR1 SGHRS, CDR2 YFSETQ. Trimming pared 0 bases from V and 5 bases from J, leaving 11 bases between.

This clonotype appeared many times. The V and J genes are TRBV28 and TRBJ2-7; D call uncertain. V was pared by 6 bases and J by 4 bases, with 10 bases between. The CDR3 is 12 amino acids. From germline, CDR1 is MDHEN and CDR2 SYDVKM. The DNA of the CDR3 is TGTGCCAGCAGCCGCCAGAGATACGAGCAGTACTTC. As protein: CASSRQRYEQYF.

This clonotype has more than one count but fewer than ten. The rearrangement joins TRBV27 to TRBJ2-7; TRBD1 is a possible D gene (6 bases). Germline V gene data show CDR1 as MNHEY and CDR2 as SMNVEV (reference sequence). The V gene lost 3 bases and the J gene lost 5 bases, with 17 bases spanning the gap. The CDR3 length is 15 residues. As DNA, the CDR3 is TGTGCCAGCAGTTTCAAATCCAGGGGCAACGACGAGCAGTACTTC. Its protein product is CASSFKSRGNDEQYF.

The table lists this clonotype with many counts. V gene TRBV6-6 combines with J gene TRBJ1-5; D possibly corresponds to TRBD1 (5 bases). CDR3 size: 13 residues. V gave up 0 bases and J gave up 9 bases, with 9 bases separating them. The V gene's germline CDR1 is MNHNY and CDR2 SVGAGI (reference sequence). The CDR3 loop reads CASSYSQRGPQHF. For the CDR3, the DNA is TGTGCCAGCAGTTACTCCCAAAGGGGGCCCCAGCATTTT.

This clonotype was counted many times. This sequence joins TRBV7-8 and TRBJ1-3; 8 nucleotides match TRBD1. The CDR3 consists of 15 residues. CDR1 and CDR2 (germline): SGHVS, FQNEAQ. The V and J ends lost 5 bases and 0 bases, in that order; junction bases with no gene match: 3. This CDR3 is CASSPGTGSGNTIYF. CDR3 in DNA: TGTGCCAGCAGCCCGGGGACAGGCTCTGGAAACACCATATATTTT.

This clonotype came up many times. The rearrangement uses TRBV20-1 and TRBJ2-7, with 8 bases aligning to TRBD2. V shed 6 bases, J shed 12 bases, and the junction held 16 bases outside the gene matches. The CDR3 extends over 13 amino acids. CDR1 is DFQATT, CDR2 SNEGSKA, per germline (reference sequence). For the CDR3, the DNA is TGCAGTGCCCTTCCCGCGGTAGCGGGGAGCTGGTACTTC. It yields the protein CSALPAVAGSWYF.

This chain uses TRBV18 with TRBJ2-1; D not resolved. The CDR3 sequence is 18 residues long. From germline, CDR1 is KGHSH and CDR2 LQKENI. V was pared by 3 bases and J by 2 bases, with 20 bases between. The CDR3 coding sequence is TGTGCCAGCTCACCCCTCTCCCGCTGGCCCCTCACCTACAATGAGCAGTTCTTC. Residues: CASSPLSRWPLTYNEQFF.

This clonotype was seen at least ten times. The V call is TRBV29-1, the J call TRBJ2-2, with no clear D. Germline CDR1 is SQVTM and CDR2 is ANQGSEA. V was shortened by 7 bases and J by 3 bases, with 12 bases between the two germline ends. CDR3 length equals 13 residues. Written as DNA, the CDR3 is TGCAGCGGACTCATTAGTGACACCGGGGAGCTGTTTTTT. Residues: CSGLISDTGELFF.